A single count supports the clone carrying this T cell receptor (beta chain). Its cognate antigen is unknown. The record originates from a study of OX40 agonist ivuxolimab in advanced cancers. Overall study context: Among those enrolled, mean age was around 55 years (range roughly 23 to 90) and 75% to 85% were male. A history of anti-PD-1, anti-PD-L1 or anti-CTLA-4 therapy was acceptable, and roughly 40% had some. Study findings and constraints: Clonal expansion among partial responders at 0.1-3.0 mg/kg ranked near the lowest. Doses of 0.1 to 3.0 mg/kg were accompanied by clonal expansion of CD4+ and CD8+ blood T cells by week 6.

The repertoire was sequenced with immunoSEQ multiplex PCR; TCRdb's copy has only in-frame clones and lacks some. The sample holds 55,000 to 65,000 clones, approximately 80% seen once. Germline V gene data show CDR1 as MNHEY and CDR2 as SMNVEV (reference sequence). V dropped 4 bases and J dropped 7; count of bases not matched to a gene: 10. The CDR3 loop spans 15 amino acids. This TCR came from an adult with an advanced solid tumor such as melanoma, head and neck, liver or kidney cancer. The material was CD4+ or CD8+ T cells sorted from blood, obtained in a trial of the OX40 agonist ivuxolimab. The chain uses TRBV27 and TRBJ1-2; 9 bases match TRBD1. The CDR3 here is CASSSSRTGVRGYTF. The CDR3 region has the DNA TGTGCCAGCAGTTCCTCGCGGACAGGGGTACGTGGCTACACCTTC.